The 4 T cell receptor beta chains listed next were all sequenced from one sample in a study of CD8 T cells in ankylosing spondylitis (dated by TCRdb to about 2017). The method was 5' RACE. These reads were obtained on an Illumina HiSeq 2500. Clones were called with MiXCR by TCRdb after fastp trimmed the public reads at Q25, and only in-frame beta chains were retained. CDR3 protein duplicates are merged, each entry listing the most common genes and DNA. This sample gives around 250,000 distinct CDR3 sequences in total; around 10% of them show up just once. The ten top clones hold under 7% of the sample. Sequencing was carried out using blood, either unsorted or a sorted T cell fraction (not recorded which). The receptor source for this set is a male donor with ankylosing spondylitis or in good health (not recorded which).

This clonotype appeared many times. V and J are TRBV15 and TRBJ2-3; no clear D. The CDR3 runs 13 residues. V lost 5 bases and J 2 bases, leaving 8 bases between the germline ends. The V gene's germline CDR1 is LNHNV and CDR2 YYDKDF (reference sequence). The CDR3 loop is CATSLTNTDTQYF. CDR3 coding DNA: TGTGCCACCAGCCTTACTAACACAGATACGCAGTATTTT.

This clonotype has at least ten counts. The V and J genes are TRBV12-3 or TRBV12-4 and TRBJ1-3, with unresolved D. The CDR3 is 15 amino acids. V was shortened by 4 bases and J by 2 bases, with 12 bases between the two germline ends. CDR3 amino acids: CASSSRTLTGNTIYF. The CDR3 DNA sequence: TGTGCCAGCAGTTCCCGGACCCTGACTGGAAACACCATATATTTT.

This clonotype was counted ten times or more. Relative to the germline gene, one junction end is altered; a read error may explain this. The rearrangement uses TRBV27 and TRBJ2-7; D might be TRBD2 (6 bases). Per the germline V gene, CDR1 is MNHEY and CDR2 is SMNVEV (reference sequence). The CDR3 extends over 14 amino acids. The CDR3 spells CASSLYGSSYEQYF. The CDR3 region has the DNA TGTGCCAGCAGCTTATACGGGAGCTCCTACGAGCAGTACTTC.

In its sample, this clonotype was seen many times. The chain combines TRBV20-1 with TRBJ2-7; 8 bases match TRBD1. J lost 3 bases, V lost 5 bases, and 12 bases had no gene match. Germline V gene data show CDR1 as DFQATT and CDR2 as SNEGSKA (reference sequence). CDR3 length: 15 residues. The CDR3 region has the DNA TGCAGTGCTTTCGCCGGGACAGGTTTAGGCTACGAGCAGTACTTC. Its translation is CSAFAGTGLGYEQYF.